These 16 T cell receptor beta chains originate from one sample sequenced in a study of early T cells in non-severe SARS-CoV-2 infection. In TCRdb, the 5' RACE reads were re-called with MiXCR into one record per CDR3 protein. The sample has 40,000 to 45,000 distinct CDR3 sequences, approximately 6.5% seen once. The sample was whole blood, taken at baseline. These receptors all stem from an adult who was a healthcare worker with PCR-confirmed SARS-CoV-2 infection or an uninfected control (not recorded which).

V and J are TRBV28 and TRBJ2-7; 11 bases match TRBD2. The germline gives CDR1 MDHEN, CDR2 SYDVKM. Germline trimming cut 8 bases from V and 3 bases from J; bases unmatched to any gene: 6. The CDR3 consists of 14 residues. The CDR3 nucleotides read TGTGCCAGCGGAGGGACTAGCGGTATCTACGAGCAGTACTTC. Its translation: CASGGTSGIYEQYF. The complete variable domain, with remaining parts taken from reference TRBV28 and TRBJ2-7, reads DVKVTQSSRYLVKRTGEKVFLECVQDMDHENMFWYRQDPGLGLRLIYFSYDVKMKEKGDIPEGYSVSREKKERFSLILESASTNQTSMYLCASGGTSGIYEQYFGPGTRLTVT.

The chain combines TRBV4-3 with TRBJ1-2, with unresolved D. CDR1 and CDR2 from the germline V gene are LGHNA and YSLEER. This CDR3 is built from 14 residues. Between the trimmed V and J ends, which lost 0 bases and 0 bases, there was a span of 5 bases. The CDR3 here is CASSQDRANYGYTF. The DNA of the CDR3 is TGCGCCAGCAGCCAAGACAGAGCTAACTATGGCTACACCTTC.

This clonotype was seen ten or more times. The gene calls are TRBV12-3 or TRBV12-4 and TRBJ2-1, with D maybe TRBD2 (5 bases). V gave up 6 bases and J gave up 10 bases, with 13 bases separating them. The CDR3 contains 12 residues. The CDR3 sequence: CASRPTSFEQFF. The CDR3, as DNA: TGTGCCAGCAGGCCAACTAGTTTCGAGCAGTTCTTC.

V is TRBV21-1 and J is TRBJ2-1; the D call of TRBD2 is as the table states it, not checked on the DNA. TRBV21-1 is listed as a pseudogene. The CDR3 covers 16 residues. Written as DNA, the CDR3 is TGTGCCAGCAGCAAAGCCAGAGCGGGGGGGCCCGCTGAGCAGTTCTTC. The encoded protein is CASSKARAGGPAEQFF.

This clonotype has only a few counts. This chain uses TRBV10-3 with TRBJ2-3; 9 positions match TRBD1. V shed 3 bases, J shed 6 bases, and the junction held 4 bases outside the gene matches. This CDR3 has 14 residues. Germline CDR1 ENHRY, CDR2 SYGVKD. The CDR3 spells CAISDGTGSDTQYF. The CDR3 DNA follows: TGTGCCATCAGTGATGGGACAGGGTCGGATACGCAGTATTTT.

The table lists this clonotype with many counts. The chain is built from TRBV5-1 and TRBJ2-7, with TRBD1 matching 7 bases. The CDR3 totals 15 residues. The V segment lost 1 base and the J segment 2 bases; nucleotides outside the gene matches: 6. Germline CDR1 and CDR2: SGHRS and YFSETQ. The CDR3 DNA reads as TGCGCCAGCAGCTTGCGGACCGGGACAGCCTACGAGCAGTACTTC. Protein: CASSLRTGTAYEQYF.

This clonotype was observed at least ten times. The rearrangement links TRBV6-6 to TRBJ2-2; 11 positions match TRBD2. The CDR3 sequence is 16 residues long. CDR1 and CDR2 from the germline V gene are MNHNY and SVGAGI (reference sequence). J lost 2 bases, V lost 6 bases, and 5 bases had no gene match. Here the CDR3 reads CASSGGLAVNTGELFF. The CDR3, as DNA: TGTGCCAGCAGCGGGGGACTAGCGGTTAACACCGGGGAGCTGTTTTTT.

There are many counts of this clonotype. The chain links TRBV7-6 to TRBJ2-2, with 9 bases aligning to TRBD2. The germline CDR1 and CDR2 sequences are SGHVS and FNYEAQ. The CDR3 has 16 residues. Trimming cost V 5 bases and J 0 bases; bases outside gene matches: 4. The DNA for the CDR3 is TGTGCCAGCAGCGTGAGCGGGGGGACGAACACCGGGGAGCTGTTTTTT. As protein: CASSVSGGTNTGELFF.

A few counts support this clonotype. V and J are TRBV27 and TRBJ2-7, with TRBD2 identical over 12 bases. The germline CDR1 and CDR2 sequences are MNHEY and SMNVEV (reference sequence). The V and J ends lost 11 bases and 7 bases, in that order; junction bases with no gene match: 9. The CDR3 spans 13 residues. CDR3 sequence (DNA): TGTGCCGCTAGCGGGAGGGCCAATGGTGAGCAGTACTTC. Encoded protein: CAASGRANGEQYF.

J is TRBJ1-5 and V is TRBV10-1, with D uncertain. Germline assignment: CDR1 WNHNN and CDR2 SYGVQD (reference sequence). Trimming shortened V by 3 bases and J by 6 bases, and 15 bases separated the two germline ends. CDR3 length: 15 amino acids. CDR3: CASSDREREGQPQHF. The DNA of the CDR3 is TGCGCCAGCAGTGATCGTGAGAGGGAAGGTCAGCCCCAGCATTTT.

This chain connects TRBV6-2 or TRBV6-3 to TRBJ2-2; D is possibly TRBD1 or TRBD2 (6 bases each). CDR1 and CDR2 from the germline V gene are MNHEY and SVGEGT. Trimming took 2 bases from V and 5 from J, leaving 9 bases between them. The CDR3 length is 14 residues. CDR3 loop: CASSYGGRTGELFF. The DNA for the CDR3 is TGTGCCAGCAGTTACGGGGGGCGAACCGGGGAGCTGTTTTTT.

The rearrangement links TRBV14 to TRBJ1-6; D is ambiguous. This CDR3 region has 15 residues. Trimming stripped 4 bases from V and 5 bases from J, with 12 bases between. Germline values: CDR1 SGHDN, CDR2 FVKESK. This chain's CDR3 is CASSPLGRDNSPLHF. The CDR3 DNA follows: TGTGCCAGCAGCCCCCTCGGGAGGGATAATTCACCCCTCCACTTT.

This clonotype occurred many times. The V gene is TRBV7-8, the J gene TRBJ2-3; D might be TRBD1 (5 bases). The germline gives CDR1 SGHVS, CDR2 FQNEAQ. V lost 6 bases, J lost 10 bases, and 14 bases lay in between. The CDR3 consists of 12 residues. CDR3 sequence: CASRDGAVAQYF. CDR3 DNA sequence: TGTGCCAGCAGGGATGGGGCAGTGGCGCAGTATTTT.

This clonotype showed up just a few times. The V and J genes are TRBV6-4 and TRBJ2-3, with D possibly TRBD2 on 5 matching bases. Trimming pared 4 bases from V and 2 bases from J, leaving 7 bases between. The CDR3 runs to 13 residues. Germline V CDR1 and CDR2: MRHNA, SNTAGT. The CDR3 nucleotides are TGTGCCAGCAGTGTGGACTTCACAGATACGCAGTATTTT. It specifies CASSVDFTDTQYF.

This clonotype has just a few counts. The chain has TRBV6-1 and TRBJ2-5; tentatively, D is TRBD1 (5 bases). V lost 8 bases and J lost 5, with 24 bases in between. This CDR3 has 16 amino acids. The germline gives CDR1 MNHNS, CDR2 SASEGT. CDR3 region: CASVQSMGLGRETQYF. In nucleotides, the CDR3 is TGTGCCAGCGTACAAAGTATGGGGCTAGGACGGGAGACCCAGTACTTC.

This clonotype was counted between two and nine times. This sequence joins TRBV4-1 and TRBJ2-7; D gene ambiguous. The V end was cut by 3 bases, the J end by 7 bases, with 10 bases between. Germline values: CDR1 MGHRA, CDR2 YSYEKL. The CDR3 consists of 12 residues. CDR3: CASSHDNREQYF. The CDR3 DNA reads as TGCGCCAGCAGCCATGATAATAGAGAGCAGTACTTC.